This entry concerns a single T cell receptor beta chain. How the authors handled the data: How many nucleated cells were present was estimated from reference gene primer amplification. Assay: immunoSEQ multiplex PCR; the TCRdb copy retains only in-frame clones and omits some. The V and J calls and clone size were taken over from that table, and D and trimming were inferred from the DNA. The data show 40,000 or so clones, about nine tenths seen once. This entry belongs to a study of blood T cell repertoires in COVID-19. On the study more broadly: From T cells, B-cell-depleted T cells, or PBMCs came the material, which was cDNA or gDNA.

The sequenced sample consisted of peripheral blood. The TCR comes from a human donor in a cohort sampled during active COVID-19.

The CDR3 DNA is TGTGCCATCAGTGAACAGGTCTCGGACTATGGCTACACCTTC. Encoded protein: CAISEQVSDYGYTF. This sequence joins TRBV10-3 and TRBJ1-2, with a possible D match to TRBD1 (5 bases). CDR1 and CDR2 (germline): ENHRY, SYGVKD. Trimming shortened V by 3 bases and J by 3 bases, and 11 bases separated the two germline ends. The CDR3 is 14 amino acids.